The TCR beta chain described here comes from a study of blood T cell repertoires in COVID-19. Study information: Researchers got acute and convalescent COVID-19 samples from the United States, Italy and Spain. PBMCs, B-cell-depleted T cells, or T cells provided the cDNA or gDNA that made up the material.

CDR3 size: 13 residues. V was cut by 7 bases and J by 7 bases, with 16 bases left in between. CDR1 is GTSNPN, CDR2 SVGIG, per germline (reference sequence). As handled by the study authors: From reference gene primer amplification, estimates of nucleated cell counts were derived. Clones were read by immunoSEQ multiplex PCR, and TCRdb kept only the in-frame ones, dropping some. V, J and clone size derive from that table, while D and trimming were established from the DNA sequence. The table shows about 190,000 clones, with around nine tenths occurring only once. Material: peripheral blood. The V gene is TRBV30, the J gene TRBJ2-2; weak D call: TRBD2 (5 bases). The clonotype was recovered from a woman in her thirties or forties who had recovered from COVID-19. The CDR3 protein is CASPAEAGGELFF. In nucleotides, the CDR3 is TGTGCCTCCCCCGCCGAGGCGGGCGGGGAGCTGTTTTTT.